These T cell receptor beta chains were read from a single sample in a study of blood T cell repertoires in COVID-19. The protocol was immunoSEQ multiplex PCR, while the TCRdb copy is restricted to in-frame clones and leaves out a portion. Of 200,000 to 250,000 clones in the sample, 70% to 85% were seen once. The source material was peripheral blood. The source is a woman aged 80 or over with acute or convalescent COVID-19. The CDR3 runs from the conserved cysteine through the conserved F or W. D genes are given only for firm matches. Clone size is shown for a subset of rows, as once, few, many or a class of expanded clone.

>TRBV19|NA|NA|TRBJ2-7
TGTGCCAGTAGACAGGGTTACCACGAGCAGTACTTC
CASRQGYHEQYF
>TRBV30|NA|NA|TRBJ2-3
TGTGCCTGCGAACACCAGGGAATCAACACAGATACGCAGTATTTT
CACEHQGINTDTQYF
>TRBV11-2|few|NA|TRBJ2-2
TGTGCCAGCAGCTCGACGCTCCGGGCAGGGGTCACCGGGGAGCTGTTTTTT
CASSSTLRAGVTGELFF
>TRBV19|NA|NA|TRBJ1-5
TGTGCCAGTACCCCTCAATACAGGGATAGCAATCAGCCCCAGCATTTT
CASTPQYRDSNQPQHF
>TRBV7-7|NA|NA|TRBJ2-7
TGTGCCAGCAGCTCGGACAGACAAGACGAGTTTAAGCAGTACTTC
CASSSDRQDEFKQYF
>TRBV9|NA|TRBD1|TRBJ1-2
TGTGCCAGCAGCCTCCGACAGGGGGAGGATGGCTACACCTTC
CASSLRQGEDGYTF
>TRBV24-1|NA|TRBD1|TRBJ2-5
TGTGCCACCAGTGATTTCAGGACAGGGAGTAAAGAGACCCAGTACTTC
CATSDFRTGSKETQYF
>TRBV6-6|NA|TRBD2|TRBJ2-3
TGTGCCAGCAGGCCTAGCGGGGGGACAGATACGCAGTATTTT
CASRPSGGTDTQYF
>TRBV18|NA|TRBD1|TRBJ1-6
TGTGCCAGCTCACCACCGGACAGGGTCGGACCCCTCCACTTT
CASSPPDRVGPLHF
>TRBV5-1|NA|NA|TRBJ1-4
TGCGCCAGCAGCTTACAGGGATCTAATGAAAAACTGTTTTTT
CASSLQGSNEKLFF
>TRBV19|NA|TRBD1|TRBJ2-7
TGTGCCAGTAGTGTTAGACCGGGACAGGGAGCCTACGAGCAGTACTTC
CASSVRPGQGAYEQYF
>TRBV12-3/TRBV12-4|NA|NA|TRBJ1-1
TGTGCCAGCAGTTTGAGGAAGAACACTGAAGCTTTCTTT
CASSLRKNTEAFF
>TRBV7-9|NA|TRBD1|TRBJ2-5
TGTGCCAGCACATCCGGACAGGGAAGAGAGACCCAGTACTTC
CASTSGQGRETQYF
>TRBV5-6|NA|TRBD1|TRBJ2-2
TGTGCCAGCAGCTTGGAATCGGACAGGGCGAACACCGGGGAGCTGTTTTTT
CASSLESDRANTGELFF
>TRBV3-1/TRBV3-2|NA|TRBD2|TRBJ2-5
TGTGCCAGCAGCCAATGGCTGTCTAGCGGTAGAGAGACCCAGTACTTC
CASSQWLSSGRETQYF
>TRBV12-3/TRBV12-4|NA|NA|TRBJ1-2
TGTGCCAGCAGTTTGCGGGATGGCTACACCTTC
CASSLRDGYTF
>TRBV30|NA|NA|TRBJ1-2
TGTGTCTGGAAACGGAGTAGGGGTGATGGCTACACCTTC
CVWKRSRGDGYTF
>TRBV4-2|NA|NA|TRBJ1-4
TGTGCCAGCACCGTTGGTTGGAGGGAGGAGGAAAAACTGTTTTTT
CASTVGWREEEKLFF
>TRBV28|NA|NA|TRBJ1-4
TGTGCCACCTCCGGGAGGTTAAATGAAAAACTGTTTTTT
CATSGRLNEKLFF
>TRBV6-5|NA|TRBD1|TRBJ2-1
TGTGCCAGCAGTACACAGGGGATGAAACCGGGGGAGCAGTTCTTC
CASSTQGMKPGEQFF
>TRBV6-2/TRBV6-3|NA|NA|TRBJ1-5
TGTGCCAGCAGTTATAGTCAGGACACTCTGCCCCAGCATTTT
CASSYSQDTLPQHF
>TRBV5-1|NA|NA|TRBJ1-1
TGCGCCAGCAGCCGCGTTTCCATGAACACTGAAGCTTTCTTT
CASSRVSMNTEAFF
>TRBV9|NA|TRBD2|TRBJ2-1
TGTGCCAGCAGCATCGGACTAGCGGGAGATAATGAGCAGTTCTTC
CASSIGLAGDNEQFF
>TRBV15|NA|NA|TRBJ2-5
TGTGCCACCAGCAGAGGGGCAGCTGAGACCCAGTACTTC
CATSRGAAETQYF
>TRBV6-2/TRBV6-3|once|NA|TRBJ1-2
TGTGCCAGCAGTTACGACAGGTTGGGAAATGGCTACACCTTC
CASSYDRLGNGYTF
>TRBV5-6|NA|TRBD1|TRBJ1-2
TGTGCCAGCAGTTCGAGCCAGGGGGCCTTTGGCTACACCTTC
CASSSSQGAFGYTF
>TRBV2|NA|NA|TRBJ1-5
TGTGCCAGCAGTCGCGACAGCGGCAATCAGCCCCAGCATTTT
CASSRDSGNQPQHF
>TRBV6-1|NA|NA|TRBJ1-1
TGTGCCAGCAGTGAGTTGGGAGTTGGCGCTGAAGCTTTCTTT
CASSELGVGAEAFF
>TRBV7-2|NA|NA|TRBJ1-3
TGTGCCAGCAGCTTACAGGGTGCTGGAAACACCATATATTTT
CASSLQGAGNTIYF
>TRBV4-1|NA|TRBD2|TRBJ2-1
TGCGCCAGCAGTCCTCCCGCGGGGACTAGCGGGGGGCATGAGCAGTTCTTC
CASSPPAGTSGGHEQFF
>TRBV7-3|NA|NA|TRBJ1-6
TGTGCCAGCAGCTTAACGAGTATCGGGAACCTCCACTTT
CASSLTSIGNLHF
>TRBV19|NA|NA|TRBJ1-2
TGTGCCAGTAGTATAGGCGACAGGAGGGGCTACACCTTC
CASSIGDRRGYTF
>TRBV28|NA|TRBD1|TRBJ1-4
TGTGCCAGCATGCAGTCAGGGGGCGGGGAAAAACTGTTTTTT
CASMQSGGGEKLFF
>TRBV5-1|once|TRBD2|TRBJ2-7
TGCGCCAGCAGCCCCCGACTAGCGGGAGGGCGCGAGCAGTACTTC
CASSPRLAGGREQYF
>TRBV7-9|NA|NA|TRBJ1-2
TGTGCCAGCAGCGAAGAGAGGCGCAGTAACTATGGCTACACCTTC
CASSEERRSNYGYTF
>TRBV4-1|NA|TRBD2|TRBJ2-3
TGCGCCAGCAGCCCTATGGCTAGCGGCTTCACAGATACGCAGTATTTT
CASSPMASGFTDTQYF
>TRBV5-1|NA|NA|TRBJ2-3
TGCGCCAGCAGTCTCGGTAGTCACACAGATACGCAGTATTTT
CASSLGSHTDTQYF
>TRBV6-6|NA|NA|TRBJ2-7
TGTGCCAGCAGCTCTGGGGTTGGGGGGAGTCGCGGAACGGGTTACGAGCAGTACTTC
CASSSGVGGSRGTGYEQYF
>TRBV11-2|NA|NA|TRBJ1-5
TGTGCCAGCAGCTTGAACAGGGCTCAGCCCCAGCATTTT
CASSLNRAQPQHF
>TRBV2|NA|TRBD1|TRBJ2-7
TGTGCCAGCAGTCCAGGACAGGAGGCCTACGAGCAGTACTTC
CASSPGQEAYEQYF
>TRBV6-5|NA|TRBD1|TRBJ2-1
TGTGCCAGCAGTTACTACCCGACAGGGGACAGTGAGCAGTTCTTC
CASSYYPTGDSEQFF